This T cell receptor (beta chain) originates from a study of T cell responses to AZD1222 COVID-19 vaccine. Profiling relied on immunoSEQ multiplex PCR, and the TCRdb table lists in-frame clones only, not all of them. The sample yields 100,000 to 150,000 clones, about nine tenths seen once. With respect to this clone: As yet, its antigen is unknown.

Regarding the study as a whole: Among those given AZD1222, only 5 to 7 were seropositive at baseline. An increase in Spike-specific TCR breadth and depth was observed after two AZD1222 doses. Donors in the cohort were predominantly white British and more often female, and clonal diversity was possibly underestimated. As reported, nearly half of all spike-specific TCRs target variant regions that are unmutated.

The TCR comes from an adult in good health. The sequenced sample was peripheral blood, obtained on day 0 of AZD1222 vaccination.

CDR3 sequence reads: CASSLLGEGLQETQYF. For the CDR3, the DNA is TGTGCCAGCAGCCTATTGGGGGAAGGGCTTCAAGAGACCCAGTACTTC. V gene TRBV4-2 combines with J gene TRBJ2-5; possibly TRBD1 or TRBD2 for D (5 bases each). CDR3 length equals 16 residues. V dropped 4 bases and J dropped 2 bases, with 17 bases sitting between them. The germline V gene encodes CDR1 LGHNA and CDR2 YNFKEQ.